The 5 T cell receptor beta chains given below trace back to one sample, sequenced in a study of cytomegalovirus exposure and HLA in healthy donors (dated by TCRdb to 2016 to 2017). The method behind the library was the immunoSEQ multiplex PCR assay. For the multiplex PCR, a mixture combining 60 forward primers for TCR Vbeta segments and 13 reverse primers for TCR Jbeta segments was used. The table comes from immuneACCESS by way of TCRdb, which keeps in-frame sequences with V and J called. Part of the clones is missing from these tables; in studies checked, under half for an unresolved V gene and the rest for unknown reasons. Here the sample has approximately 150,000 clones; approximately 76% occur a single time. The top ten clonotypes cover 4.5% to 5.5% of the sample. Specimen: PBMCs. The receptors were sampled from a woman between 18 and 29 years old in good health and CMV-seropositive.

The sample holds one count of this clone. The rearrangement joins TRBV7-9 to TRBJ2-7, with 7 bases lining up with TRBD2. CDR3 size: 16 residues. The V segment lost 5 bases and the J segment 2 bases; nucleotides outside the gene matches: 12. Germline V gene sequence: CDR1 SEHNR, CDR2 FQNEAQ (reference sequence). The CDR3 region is CASSGPMGGTTYEQYF. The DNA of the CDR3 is TGTGCCAGCAGCGGCCCTATGGGGGGGACCACCTACGAGCAGTACTTC.

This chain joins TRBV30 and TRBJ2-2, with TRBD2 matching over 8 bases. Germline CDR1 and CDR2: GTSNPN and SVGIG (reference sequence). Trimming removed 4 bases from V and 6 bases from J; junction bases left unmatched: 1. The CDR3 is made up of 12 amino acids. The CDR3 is CAWTRGAGELFF. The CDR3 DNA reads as TGTGCCTGGACGCGGGGGGCCGGGGAGCTGTTTTTT. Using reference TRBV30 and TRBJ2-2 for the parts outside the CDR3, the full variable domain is SQTIHQWPATLVQPVGSPLSLECTVEGTSNPNLYWYRQAAGRGLQLLFYSVGIGQISSEVPQNLSASRPQDRQFILSSKKLLLSDSGFYLCAWTRGAGELFFGEGSRLTVL.

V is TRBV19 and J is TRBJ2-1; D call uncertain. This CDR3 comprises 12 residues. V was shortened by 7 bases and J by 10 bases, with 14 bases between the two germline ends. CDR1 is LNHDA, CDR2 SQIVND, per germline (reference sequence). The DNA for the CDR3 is TGTGCCAGTATCTCCCCGCGAGAGGAGCAGTTCTTC. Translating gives CASISPREEQFF.

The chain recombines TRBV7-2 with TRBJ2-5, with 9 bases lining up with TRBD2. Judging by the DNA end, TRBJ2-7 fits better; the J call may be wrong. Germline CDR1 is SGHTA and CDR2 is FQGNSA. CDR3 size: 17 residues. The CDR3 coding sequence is TGTGCCAGCAGCTCGCCAAGGGCTAGCGGGGCGTCCTACGAGCAGTACTTC. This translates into CASSSPRASGASYEQYF.

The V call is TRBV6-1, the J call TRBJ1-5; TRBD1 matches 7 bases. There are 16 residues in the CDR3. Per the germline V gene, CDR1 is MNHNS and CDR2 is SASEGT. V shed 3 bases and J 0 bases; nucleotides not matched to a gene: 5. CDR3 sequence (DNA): TGTGCCAGCAGTGAGACCCGACAGGGTAGCAATCAGCCCCAGCATTTT. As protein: CASSETRQGSNQPQHF.